Listed below are T cell receptor beta chains from one sample, sequenced in a study of blood T cell repertoires in COVID-19. This table comes from immunoSEQ multiplex PCR, and its TCRdb copy is limited to in-frame clones, with some not included. The sample consists of approximately 300,000 clones, 75% to 90% of them appearing once. The specimen was PBMCs or T cells enriched from blood (not recorded which). Every receptor here comes from a man aged 55 to 70 who had recovered from COVID-19. CDR3s include the opening cysteine and the closing phenylalanine or tryptophan. The D gene is left open where the match is weak. Size is stated for part of the rows, as once, few or many counts, or as a class when the clone is expanded.

v_call: TRBV19; clone_size: .; d_call: TRBD2; j_call: TRBJ2-5; cdr3_nt: TGTGCCAGTAGCCTAGCGGGAGGGTGGGAGACCCAGTACTTC; cdr3_aa: CASSLAGGWETQYF
v_call: TRBV9; clone_size: .; d_call: .; j_call: TRBJ1-3; cdr3_nt: TGTGCCAGCAGCGACAGGTACGAGGGAAACACCATATATTTT; cdr3_aa: CASSDRYEGNTIYF
v_call: TRBV28; clone_size: .; d_call: .; j_call: TRBJ1-1; cdr3_nt: TGTGCCAGCAGTTTTTCTAGTGCGGGCGTTGCTATGAACACTGAAGCTTTCTTT; cdr3_aa: CASSFSSAGVAMNTEAFF
v_call: TRBV6-5; clone_size: .; d_call: TRBD2; j_call: TRBJ2-7; cdr3_nt: TGTGCCAGCAGGCTGACTAGCGGAGACTCCTACGAGCAGTACTTC; cdr3_aa: CASRLTSGDSYEQYF
v_call: TRBV7-8; clone_size: .; d_call: TRBD1; j_call: TRBJ1-2; cdr3_nt: TGTGCCAGCAGCGCTTACAGGGGGCAGAACTATGGCTACACCTTC; cdr3_aa: CASSAYRGQNYGYTF
v_call: TRBV14; clone_size: .; d_call: .; j_call: TRBJ2-3; cdr3_nt: TGTGCCAGCAGTTATTATACAGATACGCAGTATTTT; cdr3_aa: CASSYYTDTQYF
v_call: TRBV6-6; clone_size: .; d_call: TRBD1; j_call: TRBJ1-2; cdr3_nt: TGTGCCAGCAGTCCATCCCCGGGACAGGGTGATGGCTATGGCTACACCTTC; cdr3_aa: CASSPSPGQGDGYGYTF
v_call: TRBV7-9; clone_size: .; d_call: .; j_call: TRBJ1-1; cdr3_nt: TGTGCCAGCAGCCTAAGACAGGCAGACACTGAAGCTTTCTTT; cdr3_aa: CASSLRQADTEAFF
v_call: TRBV5-1; clone_size: .; d_call: TRBD2; j_call: TRBJ2-5; cdr3_nt: TGCGCCAGCAGCCCAAGACTAGGGGAGGGTTTAGAGACCCAGTACTTC; cdr3_aa: CASSPRLGEGLETQYF
v_call: TRBV25-1; clone_size: .; d_call: .; j_call: TRBJ1-4; cdr3_nt: TGTGCCAGCAGACAGGGAGAGGGAACTAATGAAAAACTGTTTTTT; cdr3_aa: CASRQGEGTNEKLFF
v_call: TRBV6-2/TRBV6-3; clone_size: few; d_call: TRBD2; j_call: TRBJ2-2; cdr3_nt: TGTGCCAGCAGCTTAGCGGGAGTCGACACCGGGGAGCTGTTTTTT; cdr3_aa: CASSLAGVDTGELFF
v_call: TRBV25-1; clone_size: .; d_call: .; j_call: TRBJ2-6; cdr3_nt: TGTGCCAGCAGTGAACTAGGAGGAGCTGGGGCCAACGTCCTGACTTTC; cdr3_aa: CASSELGGAGANVLTF
v_call: TRBV24-1; clone_size: .; d_call: TRBD1; j_call: TRBJ2-1; cdr3_nt: TGTGCCACCAGTGATTTGGTACAGGGGCGCAATGAGCAGTTCTTC; cdr3_aa: CATSDLVQGRNEQFF
v_call: TRBV25-1; clone_size: .; d_call: TRBD2; j_call: TRBJ2-1; cdr3_nt: TGTGCCAGCAGGCCGGGACTAGACCACAATGAGCAGTTCTTC; cdr3_aa: CASRPGLDHNEQFF
v_call: TRBV19; clone_size: .; d_call: .; j_call: TRBJ2-5; cdr3_nt: TGTGCCAGCAGCCCGATGTCGGGGGGCAGGGAGACCCAGTACTTC; cdr3_aa: CASSPMSGGRETQYF
v_call: TRBV28; clone_size: .; d_call: TRBD1; j_call: TRBJ2-2; cdr3_nt: TGTGCCAGCAGCTCCCTCGGACAGGGGGCGCACACCGGGGAGCTGTTTTTT; cdr3_aa: CASSSLGQGAHTGELFF
v_call: TRBV3-1/TRBV3-2; clone_size: once; d_call: .; j_call: TRBJ1-1; cdr3_nt: TGTGCCAGCAGCCAGAGTGAGGAGAACACTGAAGCTTTCTTT; cdr3_aa: CASSQSEENTEAFF
v_call: TRBV5-4; clone_size: .; d_call: TRBD1; j_call: TRBJ1-4; cdr3_nt: TGTGCCAGCAGCTTGCGGCGGACAGGAGGTGAAAAACTGTTTTTT; cdr3_aa: CASSLRRTGGEKLFF
v_call: TRBV7-9; clone_size: few; d_call: .; j_call: TRBJ1-1; cdr3_nt: TGTGCCAGCAGCTTTTCCGACGGGACTGAAGCTTTCTTT; cdr3_aa: CASSFSDGTEAFF
v_call: TRBV9; clone_size: .; d_call: .; j_call: TRBJ1-4; cdr3_nt: TGTGCCAGCAGCGTAGGCCAGGGCGGAAATGAAAAACTGTTTTTT; cdr3_aa: CASSVGQGGNEKLFF
v_call: TRBV29-1; clone_size: .; d_call: TRBD2; j_call: TRBJ2-1; cdr3_nt: TGCAGCGTTGACGGGAGGGGATACAATGAGCAGTTCTTC; cdr3_aa: CSVDGRGYNEQFF
v_call: TRBV6-2/TRBV6-3; clone_size: .; d_call: TRBD2; j_call: TRBJ2-1; cdr3_nt: TGTGCCAGCAGTTACACTAGCGGGACCTACAATGAGCAGTTCTTC; cdr3_aa: CASSYTSGTYNEQFF
v_call: TRBV3-1/TRBV3-2; clone_size: .; d_call: TRBD1; j_call: TRBJ2-1; cdr3_nt: TGTGCCAGCAGCCAGACCGGGACAGGCTACAATGAGCAGTTCTTC; cdr3_aa: CASSQTGTGYNEQFF
v_call: TRBV7-9; clone_size: .; d_call: TRBD2; j_call: TRBJ2-1; cdr3_nt: TGTGCCAGCACCTCTTTAGCGGGACGCTCCTACAATGAGCAGTTCTTC; cdr3_aa: CASTSLAGRSYNEQFF
v_call: TRBV7-3; clone_size: .; d_call: TRBD2; j_call: TRBJ2-3; cdr3_nt: TGTGCCAGCAGCGACGGACTAGCGGGGAATACGCAGTATTTT; cdr3_aa: CASSDGLAGNTQYF
v_call: TRBV29-1; clone_size: .; d_call: TRBD2; j_call: TRBJ2-1; cdr3_nt: TGCAGCTCCCGGCTAGCGGGGTCTTACAATGAGCAGTTCTTC; cdr3_aa: CSSRLAGSYNEQFF
v_call: TRBV28; clone_size: .; d_call: TRBD1; j_call: TRBJ2-7; cdr3_nt: TGTGCCAGCAGTTCGGCCGGGACAGGGAACTACGAGCAGTACTTC; cdr3_aa: CASSSAGTGNYEQYF
v_call: TRBV15; clone_size: .; d_call: .; j_call: TRBJ2-7; cdr3_nt: TGTGCCACCGGAACCTCAGGGGCTCCCTACGAGCAGTACTTC; cdr3_aa: CATGTSGAPYEQYF
v_call: TRBV18; clone_size: .; d_call: TRBD2; j_call: TRBJ2-1; cdr3_nt: TGTGCCAGCTCACCTTCTAGCGGGAGCCTCTCCTACAATGAGCAGTTCTTC; cdr3_aa: CASSPSSGSLSYNEQFF